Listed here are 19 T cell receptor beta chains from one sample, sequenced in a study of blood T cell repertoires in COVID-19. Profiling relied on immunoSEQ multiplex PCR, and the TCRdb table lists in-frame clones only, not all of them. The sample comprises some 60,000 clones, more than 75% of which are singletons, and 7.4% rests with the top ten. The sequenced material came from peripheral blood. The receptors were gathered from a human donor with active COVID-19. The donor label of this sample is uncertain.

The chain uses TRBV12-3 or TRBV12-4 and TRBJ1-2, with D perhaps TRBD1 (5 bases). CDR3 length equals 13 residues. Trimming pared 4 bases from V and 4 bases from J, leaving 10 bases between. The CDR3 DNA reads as TGTGCCAGCAGTTCGGGGGTCGGCTATGGCTACACCTTC. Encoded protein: CASSSGVGYGYTF.

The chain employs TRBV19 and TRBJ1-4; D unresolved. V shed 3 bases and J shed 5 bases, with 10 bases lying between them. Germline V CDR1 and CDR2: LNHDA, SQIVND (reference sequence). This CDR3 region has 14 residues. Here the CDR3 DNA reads TGTGCCAGTAGTATCACGACATCCAATGAAAAACTGTTTTTT. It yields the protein CASSITTSNEKLFF.

CDR3 region: CASSPGQTRTDTQYF. In DNA form, the CDR3 reads TGCGCCAGCAGCCCGGGACAGACGCGCACAGATACGCAGTATTTT. The chain combines TRBV5-1 with TRBJ2-3; 7 bases line up with TRBD1. CDR3 size: 15 residues. CDR1 and CDR2 from the germline V gene are SGHRS and YFSETQ. Trimming at V came to 4 bases and at J to 1 base, leaving 6 bases not matched to a gene.

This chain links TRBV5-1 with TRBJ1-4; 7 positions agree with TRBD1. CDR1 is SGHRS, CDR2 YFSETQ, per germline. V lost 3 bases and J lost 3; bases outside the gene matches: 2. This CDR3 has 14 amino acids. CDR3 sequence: CASSSGQPNEKLFF. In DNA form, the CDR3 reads TGCGCCAGCAGCTCGGGACAGCCTAATGAAAAACTGTTTTTT.

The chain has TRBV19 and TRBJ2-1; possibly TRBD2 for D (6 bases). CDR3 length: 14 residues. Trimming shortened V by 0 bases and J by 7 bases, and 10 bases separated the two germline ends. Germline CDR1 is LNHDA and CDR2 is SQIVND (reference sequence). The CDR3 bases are TGTGCCAGTAGTATAGATGGAGGGACTAATGAGCAGTTCTTC. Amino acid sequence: CASSIDGGTNEQFF. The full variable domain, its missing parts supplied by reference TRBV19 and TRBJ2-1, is DGGITQSPKYLFRKEGQNVTLSCEQNLNHDAMYWYRQDPGQGLRLIYYSQIVNDFQKGDIAEGYSVSREKKESFPLTVTSAQKNPTAFYLCASSIDGGTNEQFFGPGTRLTVL.

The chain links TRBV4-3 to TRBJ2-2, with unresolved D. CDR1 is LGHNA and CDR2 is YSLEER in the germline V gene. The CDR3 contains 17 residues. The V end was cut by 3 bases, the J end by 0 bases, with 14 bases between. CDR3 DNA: TGCGCCAGCAGCCAGATCCGCCAGGTCTCGAACACCGGGGAGCTGTTTTTT. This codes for CASSQIRQVSNTGELFF.

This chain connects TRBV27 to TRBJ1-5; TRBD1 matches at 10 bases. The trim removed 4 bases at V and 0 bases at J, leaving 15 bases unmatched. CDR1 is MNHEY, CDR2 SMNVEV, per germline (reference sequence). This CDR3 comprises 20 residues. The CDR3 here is CASSSSAGTGALSSNQPQHF. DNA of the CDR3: TGTGCCAGCAGTTCCTCCGCGGGGACAGGGGCCCTTTCTAGCAATCAGCCCCAGCATTTT.

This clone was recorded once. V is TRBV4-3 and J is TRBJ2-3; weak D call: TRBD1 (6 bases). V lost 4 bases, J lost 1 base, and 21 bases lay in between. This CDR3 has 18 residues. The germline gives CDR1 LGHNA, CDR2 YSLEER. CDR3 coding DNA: TGCGCCAGCAGCCCTCAACTACAGGGTGGTAAACGCACAGATACGCAGTATTTT. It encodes CASSPQLQGGKRTDTQYF.

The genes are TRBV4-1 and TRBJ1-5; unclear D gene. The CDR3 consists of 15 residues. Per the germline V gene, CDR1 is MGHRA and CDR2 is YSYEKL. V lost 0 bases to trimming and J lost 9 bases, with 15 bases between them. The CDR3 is CASSQDRAGPWPQHF. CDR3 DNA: TGCGCCAGCAGCCAAGATCGGGCGGGCCCGTGGCCCCAGCATTTT.

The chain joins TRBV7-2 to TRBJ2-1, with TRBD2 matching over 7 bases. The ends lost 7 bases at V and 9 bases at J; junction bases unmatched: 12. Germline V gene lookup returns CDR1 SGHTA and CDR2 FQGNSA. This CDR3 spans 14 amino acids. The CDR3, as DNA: TGTGCCAGCACATCGGGACTACATTCCACTGAGCAGTTCTTC. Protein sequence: CASTSGLHSTEQFF. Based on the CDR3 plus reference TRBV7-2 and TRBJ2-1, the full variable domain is GAGVSQSPSNKVTEKGKDVELRCDPISGHTALYWYRQSLGQGLEFLIYFQGNSAPDKSGLPSDRFSAERTGGSVSTLTIQRTQQEDSAVYLCASTSGLHSTEQFFGPGTRLTVL.

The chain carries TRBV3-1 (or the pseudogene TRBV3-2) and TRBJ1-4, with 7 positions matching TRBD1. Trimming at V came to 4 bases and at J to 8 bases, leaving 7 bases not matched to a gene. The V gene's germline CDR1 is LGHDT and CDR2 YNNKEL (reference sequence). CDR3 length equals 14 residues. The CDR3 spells CASSRQGWGEKLFF. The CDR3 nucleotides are TGTGCCAGCAGCCGACAGGGTTGGGGAGAAAAACTGTTTTTT.

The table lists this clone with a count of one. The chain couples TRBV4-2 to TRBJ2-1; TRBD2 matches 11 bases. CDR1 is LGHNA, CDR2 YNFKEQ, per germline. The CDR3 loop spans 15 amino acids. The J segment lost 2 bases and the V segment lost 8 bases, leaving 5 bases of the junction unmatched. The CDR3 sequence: CASGQLAGAYNEQFF. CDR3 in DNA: TGTGCCAGCGGACAACTAGCGGGGGCCTACAATGAGCAGTTCTTC.

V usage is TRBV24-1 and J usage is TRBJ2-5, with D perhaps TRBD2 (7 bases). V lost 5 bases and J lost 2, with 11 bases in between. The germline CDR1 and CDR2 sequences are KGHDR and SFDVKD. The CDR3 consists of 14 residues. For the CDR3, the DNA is TGTGCCACCAGTGTAGGGGGGGTACAAGAGACCCAGTACTTC. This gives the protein CATSVGGVQETQYF.

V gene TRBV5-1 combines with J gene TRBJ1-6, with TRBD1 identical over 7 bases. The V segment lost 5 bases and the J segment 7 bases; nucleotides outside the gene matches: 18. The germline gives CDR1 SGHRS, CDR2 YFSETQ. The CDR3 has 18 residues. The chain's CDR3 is CASSTGTDSSGNNSPLHF. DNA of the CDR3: TGCGCCAGCAGTACCGGGACAGATTCCTCCGGGAACAATTCACCCCTCCACTTT.

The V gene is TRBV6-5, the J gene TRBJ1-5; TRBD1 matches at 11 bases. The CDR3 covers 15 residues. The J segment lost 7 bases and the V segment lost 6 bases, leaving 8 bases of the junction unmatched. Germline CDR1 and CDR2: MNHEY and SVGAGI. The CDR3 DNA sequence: TGTGCCAGCAGCTTCGGACAGGGGGCACGCCAGCCCCAGCATTTT. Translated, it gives CASSFGQGARQPQHF.

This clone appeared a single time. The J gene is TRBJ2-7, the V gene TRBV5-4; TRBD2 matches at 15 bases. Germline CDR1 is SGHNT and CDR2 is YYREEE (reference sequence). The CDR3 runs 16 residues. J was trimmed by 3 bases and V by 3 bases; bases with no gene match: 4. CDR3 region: CASSSGTSGRFYEQYF. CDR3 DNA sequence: TGTGCCAGCAGCTCCGGGACTAGCGGGAGGTTCTACGAGCAGTACTTC.

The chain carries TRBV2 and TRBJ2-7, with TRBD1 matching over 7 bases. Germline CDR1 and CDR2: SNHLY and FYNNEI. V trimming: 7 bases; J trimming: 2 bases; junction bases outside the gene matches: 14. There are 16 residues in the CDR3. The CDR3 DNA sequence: TGTGCCAGCAAACTACGTGGGACAGCTAAGACCTACGAGCAGTACTTC. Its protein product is CASKLRGTAKTYEQYF.

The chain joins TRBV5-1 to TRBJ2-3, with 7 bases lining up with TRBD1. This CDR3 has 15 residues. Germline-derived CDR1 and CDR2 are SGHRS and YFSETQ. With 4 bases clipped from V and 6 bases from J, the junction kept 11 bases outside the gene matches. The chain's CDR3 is CASSAGRQGGDTQYF. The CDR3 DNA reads TGCGCCAGCAGCGCCGGGCGACAGGGCGGTGATACGCAGTATTTT.

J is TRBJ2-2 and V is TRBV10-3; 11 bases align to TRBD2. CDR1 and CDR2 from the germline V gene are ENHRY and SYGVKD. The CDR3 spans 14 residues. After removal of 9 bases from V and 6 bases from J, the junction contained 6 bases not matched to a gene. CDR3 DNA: TGTGCCATTACTAGCGGGAGAATCGCCGGGGAGCTGTTTTTT. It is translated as CAITSGRIAGELFF.